This is a list of T cell receptor beta chains from one sample in a study of cytomegalovirus exposure and HLA in healthy donors. Generated by immunoSEQ multiplex PCR, the TCRdb table keeps only in-frame clones and is missing some. In all, the sample yields tens of thousands of clones. Specimen: PBMCs. The receptor source for this set is a young man in good health and CMV-seropositive. Both conserved end residues are part of each CDR3. D genes are given only for firm matches. Where a row states a size, it is once, few, many or the class of an expanded clone; other rows omit it.

TRBV27	TRBJ2-1	-	-	TGTGCCAGCAGTTTATCCAGTCGCGGTTTAGATGAGCAGTTCTTC	CASSLSSRGLDEQFF
TRBV9	TRBJ2-7	-	-	TGTGCCAGCAGCGTAGCTCCGGGGTACGAGCAGTACTTC	CASSVAPGYEQYF
TRBV15	TRBJ2-7	-	-	TGTGCCACCAGCAGAGAAGCCAGGGGGGAGACCTACGAGCAGTACTTC	CATSREARGETYEQYF
TRBV5-1	TRBJ1-4	-	-	TGCGCCAGCAGCTTCGGTTCGAGGGAGGGGAATGAAAAACTGTTTTTT	CASSFGSREGNEKLFF
TRBV6-1	TRBJ2-2	TRBD2	-	TGTGCCAGCAGTGAAGATTCGGGAGGCACCGGGGAGCTGTTTTTT	CASSEDSGGTGELFF
TRBV6-4	TRBJ2-3	TRBD1	-	TGTGCCAGCAGTGACCGGGACAGGGGAACAGATACGCAGTATTTT	CASSDRDRGTDTQYF
TRBV5-1	TRBJ2-6	TRBD1	-	TGCGCCAGCGGGACAGGGATTAGTTCGGGGGCCAACGTCCTGACTTTC	CASGTGISSGANVLTF
TRBV11-3	TRBJ2-7	TRBD1	-	TGTGCCAGCAGTTTACAGGGGGACGAGCAGTACTTC	CASSLQGDEQYF
TRBV28	TRBJ1-1	-	-	TGTGCCAGCAGTTTAACGGCGGCCACTGAAGCTTTCTTT	CASSLTAATEAFF
TRBV29-1	TRBJ2-5	-	-	TGCAGCGTTGAAAGCAGGATCCAAGAGACCCAGTACTTC	CSVESRIQETQYF
TRBV5-4	TRBJ2-3	-	-	TGTGCCAGCAGCTTCCCGACTACCAGAGCAGATACGCAGTATTTT	CASSFPTTRADTQYF
TRBV6-4	TRBJ2-3	-	-	TGTGCCAGCAGTGACAGAGCGGAAAGCACAGATACGCAGTATTTT	CASSDRAESTDTQYF
TRBV5-6	TRBJ2-7	-	-	TGTGCCAGCAGCTCCCGGGGTAGCGGTAGCTCCTACGAGCAGTACTTC	CASSSRGSGSSYEQYF
TRBV7-9	TRBJ2-7	-	-	TGTGCCAGCAGCTTAGCGGACATCGGTTCCTACGAGCAGTACTTC	CASSLADIGSYEQYF
TRBV7-2	TRBJ2-1	TRBD1	-	TGTGCCAGCAGCCGACAGGGGGGCAATGAGCAGTTCTTC	CASSRQGGNEQFF
TRBV25-1	TRBJ1-4	TRBD1	medium-sized	TGTGCCAGCAGTGAGCCGAGTCCCGGGACAGGGAATGAAAAACTGTTTTTT	CASSEPSPGTGNEKLFF
TRBV6-1	TRBJ1-4	TRBD1	-	TGTGCCAGCAGTGAGCGGACAGGGGGGAACGAAAAACTGTTTTTT	CASSERTGGNEKLFF
TRBV5-6	TRBJ2-3	-	-	TGTGCCAGCAGCTCGGGGGGCCTAGCCCTTTTGGATACGCAGTATTTT	CASSSGGLALLDTQYF
TRBV5-1	TRBJ1-2	-	-	TGCGCCAGCAGCTCGGCCGGGACATCTGCGAATGGCTACACCTTC	CASSSAGTSANGYTF
TRBV27	TRBJ2-6	-	-	TGTGCCAGCAGTCTCAACAGTCCTTCGGGGGCCAACGTCCTGACTTTC	CASSLNSPSGANVLTF
TRBV25-1	TRBJ1-2	-	-	TGTGCCCTAGGGGAGGCGGGTGGCTACACCTTC	CALGEAGGYTF
TRBV7-3	TRBJ2-2	-	-	TGTGCCAGCAGCTTAGCTCCGACAGGCGTGAGCACCGGGGAGCTGTTTTTT	CASSLAPTGVSTGELFF
TRBV6-5	TRBJ2-2	-	-	TGTGCCAGCAGTTACTCCCGGCAGCCCGGAGCCGGGGAGCTGTTTTTT	CASSYSRQPGAGELFF
TRBV2	TRBJ1-1	-	-	TGTGCCAGCAGTATGGACAGGAACACTGAAGCTTTCTTT	CASSMDRNTEAFF
TRBV6-1	TRBJ2-7	TRBD2	-	TGTGCCAGCAGGCGGGGGGACTACGAGCAGTACTTC	CASRRGDYEQYF
TRBV5-5	TRBJ1-4	TRBD1	-	TGTGCCAGCAGCTTCGAAACGGGAACAGGGGGTGAAAAACTGTTTTTT	CASSFETGTGGEKLFF
TRBV20-1	TRBJ2-4	-	-	TGCAGTGCCCAGGGACATTTTGGAGAGTACTTC	CSAQGHFGEYF
TRBV11-3	TRBJ2-1	TRBD1	-	TGTGCCAGCAGCCCGGGACAGGAGACCAATGAGCAGTTCTTC	CASSPGQETNEQFF
TRBV5-1	TRBJ1-4	TRBD1	-	TGCGCCAGCAGCATGGACAGGGGGAATGAAAAACTGTTTTTT	CASSMDRGNEKLFF
TRBV9	TRBJ2-7	TRBD2	-	TGTGCCAGCAGCGTAGGGCAGGCGGGAGTTGAGCAGTACTTC	CASSVGQAGVEQYF
TRBV19	TRBJ2-1	TRBD1	-	TGTGCCAGTAGTATAAGTTTTAGATGGGGACAGGGGCACAATGAGCAGTTCTTC	CASSISFRWGQGHNEQFF
TRBV6-4	TRBJ2-3	TRBD2	-	TGTGCCAGCAGTGACGGAGCGGGGGGCACAGATACGCAGTATTTT	CASSDGAGGTDTQYF
TRBV10-2	TRBJ1-4	-	-	TGCGCCAGCAGGGCCACAACTAATGAAAAACTGTTTTTT	CASRATTNEKLFF
TRBV7-8	TRBJ2-7	TRBD2	-	TGTGCCAGCAGCTTAGTAGCGGGAGGCCAATACGAGCAGTACTTC	CASSLVAGGQYEQYF
TRBV6-5	TRBJ1-2	TRBD1	-	TGTGCCAGCAGTTACGAGGCAGGGGGCCGGGATGGCTACACCTTC	CASSYEAGGRDGYTF
TRBV6-6	TRBJ2-5	TRBD2	-	TGTGCCAGCAGTTATAGGCTAGCGGGAGAAGGGGAGCAGTACTTC	CASSYRLAGEGEQYF
TRBV10-3	TRBJ1-5	-	-	TGTGCCATCAGTGCGGGGAGTGGCAATCAGCCCCAGCATTTT	CAISAGSGNQPQHF
TRBV12-5	TRBJ2-7	-	-	TGTGCTAACAAACAGGGGGAGGGGGCCTACGAGCAGTACTTC	CANKQGEGAYEQYF
TRBV19	TRBJ2-3	TRBD2	-	TGTGCCAGTAGTTCCGGCGCACAGGGGACTAGCGGACAGACAGATACGCAGTATTTT	CASSSGAQGTSGQTDTQYF
TRBV27	TRBJ2-1	-	-	TGTGCCAGCAGTTTATTAAATGAGCAGTTCTTC	CASSLLNEQFF
TRBV21-1	TRBJ1-2	-	-	TGTGCCAGCAGCAAAGAAAGGGGCAGGGTGCGGGAAGGCTACACCTTC	CASSKERGRVREGYTF
TRBV30	TRBJ1-3	-	-	TGTGCCTGGAGTCCAGGGTCCTCTGGAAACACCATATATTTT	CAWSPGSSGNTIYF
TRBV4-1	TRBJ1-5	TRBD1	-	TGCGCCAGCAGCCGGACACCGGACAGGGAAAGGCGTCAGCCCCAGCATTTT	CASSRTPDRERRQPQHF
TRBV7-6	TRBJ2-3	-	-	TGTGCCAGCAGCTCGAACCAGCCCCCTCGGGGTACGCAGTATTTT	CASSSNQPPRGTQYF
TRBV5-1	TRBJ1-2	TRBD1	-	TGCGCCAGCAGATCTGGGGGACAGGTTTATGGCTACACCTTC	CASRSGGQVYGYTF
TRBV29-1	TRBJ2-7	TRBD1	-	TGCAGCGTCTTTCAGGGGGCCTCCTACGAGCAGTACTTC	CSVFQGASYEQYF
TRBV7-6	TRBJ1-3	-	-	TGTGCCAGCAGCTTGGAGAGCTCTGGAAACACCATATATTTT	CASSLESSGNTIYF
TRBV29-1	TRBJ2-1	-	-	TGCAGCGTCGGACAGACGAATGAGCAGTTCTTC	CSVGQTNEQFF
TRBV19	TRBJ2-3	-	-	TGTGCCAGTAGTATAGCCGCGGGAAACACAGATACGCAGTATTTT	CASSIAAGNTDTQYF